This T cell receptor (beta chain) was observed in a study of T cell changes during pregnancy in multiple sclerosis. Method: immunoSEQ multiplex PCR; TCRdb's copy keeps in-frame clones and lacks some. The sample carries 90,000 to 120,000 clones, 85% to 95% recorded once. J was trimmed by 3 bases and V by 3 bases; bases with no gene match: 4. The germline gives CDR1 SGHVS, CDR2 FQNEAQ. This CDR3 spans 14 amino acids. The V call is TRBV7-8, the J call TRBJ2-7, with TRBD1 matching over 8 bases. The TCR comes from a female donor with multiple sclerosis, enrolled in a pregnancy study. The sample here was peripheral blood, taken in the second trimester of pregnancy. CDR3 DNA: TGTGCCAGCAGCTTGGGACAGGTCCGCTACGAGCAGTACTTC. Amino acid sequence: CASSLGQVRYEQYF.